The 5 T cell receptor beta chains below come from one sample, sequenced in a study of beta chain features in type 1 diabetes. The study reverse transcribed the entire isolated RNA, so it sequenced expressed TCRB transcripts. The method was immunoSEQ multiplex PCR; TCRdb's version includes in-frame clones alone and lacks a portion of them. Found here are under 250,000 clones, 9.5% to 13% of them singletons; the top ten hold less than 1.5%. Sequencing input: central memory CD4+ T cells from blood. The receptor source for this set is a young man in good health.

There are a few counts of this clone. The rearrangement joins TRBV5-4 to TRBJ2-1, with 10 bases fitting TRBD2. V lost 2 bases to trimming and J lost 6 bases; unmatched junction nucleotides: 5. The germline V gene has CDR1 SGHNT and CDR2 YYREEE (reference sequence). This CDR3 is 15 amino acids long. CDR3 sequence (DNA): TGTGCCAGCAGCTTTTATGCTAGCGGGAGCAATGAGCAGTTCTTC. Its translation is CASSFYASGSNEQFF. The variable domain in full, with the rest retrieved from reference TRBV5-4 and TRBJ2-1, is ETGVTQSPTHLIKTRGQQVTLRCSSQSGHNTVSWYQQALGQGPQFIFQYYREEENGRGNFPPRFSGLQFPNYSSELNVNALELDDSALYLCASSFYASGSNEQFFGPGTRLTVL.

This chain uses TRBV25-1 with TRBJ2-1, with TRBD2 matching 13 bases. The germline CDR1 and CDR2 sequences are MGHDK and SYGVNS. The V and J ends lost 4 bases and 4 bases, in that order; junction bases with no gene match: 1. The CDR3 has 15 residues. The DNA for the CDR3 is TGTGCCAGCAGTGTGGGACTAGCGGGGTACAATGAGCAGTTCTTC. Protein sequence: CASSVGLAGYNEQFF.

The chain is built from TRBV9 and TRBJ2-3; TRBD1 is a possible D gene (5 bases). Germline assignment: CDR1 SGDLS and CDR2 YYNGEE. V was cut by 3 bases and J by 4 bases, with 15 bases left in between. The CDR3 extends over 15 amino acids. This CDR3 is CASSETRTLPDTQYF. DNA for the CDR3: TGTGCCAGCAGCGAGACCCGGACACTGCCAGATACGCAGTATTTT. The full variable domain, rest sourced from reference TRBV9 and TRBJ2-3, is DSGVTQTPKHLITATGQRVTLRCSPRSGDLSVYWYQQSLDQGLQFLIQYYNGEERAKGNILERFSAQQFPDLHSELNLSSLELGDSALYFCASSETRTLPDTQYFGPGTRLTVL.

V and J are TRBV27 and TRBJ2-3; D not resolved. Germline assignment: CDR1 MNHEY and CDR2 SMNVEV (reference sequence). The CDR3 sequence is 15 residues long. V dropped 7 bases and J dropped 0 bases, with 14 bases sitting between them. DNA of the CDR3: TGTGCCAGCACCATCCTACCCATTAGCACAGATACGCAGTATTTT. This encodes CASTILPISTDTQYF.

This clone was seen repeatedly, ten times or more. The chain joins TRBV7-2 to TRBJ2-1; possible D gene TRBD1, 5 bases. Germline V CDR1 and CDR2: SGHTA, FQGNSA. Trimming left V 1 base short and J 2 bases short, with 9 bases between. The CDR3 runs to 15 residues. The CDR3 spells CASSLDGQPYNEQFF. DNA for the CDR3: TGTGCCAGCAGCTTAGACGGACAACCCTACAATGAGCAGTTCTTC.